This passage covers 15 T cell receptor beta chains from one sample sequenced in a study of T cell responses to AZD1222 COVID-19 vaccine. Produced via immunoSEQ multiplex PCR; TCRdb's table is partial and in-frame only. The sample yields more than 150,000 clones, around 92% seen once. The sample consisted of peripheral blood, taken 28 days after the second AZD1222 dose. These receptor sequences come from an adult who received the AZD1222 COVID-19 vaccine.

V is TRBV5-6 and J is TRBJ1-2; D not resolved. CDR3 length equals 13 residues. Germline V gene lookup returns CDR1 SGHDT and CDR2 YYEEEE. V lost 5 bases to trimming and J lost 0 bases, with 8 bases between them. CDR3 residues: CASRVLANYGYTF. Here the CDR3 DNA reads TGTGCCAGCAGAGTTCTAGCTAACTATGGCTACACCTTC.

V usage is TRBV30 and J usage is TRBJ1-1; D possibly corresponds to TRBD1 (5 bases). The germline gives CDR1 GTSNPN, CDR2 SVGIG (reference sequence). V was pared by 2 bases and J by 5 bases, with 18 bases between. CDR3 length: 15 amino acids. This CDR3 reads CAWSRLWGMRTEAFF. DNA for the CDR3: TGTGCCTGGAGTCGCCTTTGGGGGATGAGAACTGAAGCTTTCTTT.

The chain combines TRBV19 with TRBJ1-5, with 7 bases lining up with TRBD1. The CDR3 extends over 16 amino acids. V lost 1 base and J lost 3; bases outside the gene matches: 6. The germline gives CDR1 LNHDA, CDR2 SQIVND (reference sequence). CDR3 bases: TGTGCCAGTAGTATAGGCGGGACAGTTTACAATCAGCCCCAGCATTTT. Encoded protein: CASSIGGTVYNQPQHF.

The chain carries TRBV21-1 and TRBJ2-7; TRBD1, the D gene given by the table, was not confirmed from the DNA. TRBV21-1 constitutes a pseudogene. The CDR3 runs 19 residues. CDR3 sequence: CASSSSLRDIEPQEYEQYF. Written as DNA, the CDR3 is TGTGCCAGCAGCAGCTCCCTCCGGGACATAGAACCCCAGGAGTACGAGCAGTACTTC.

The V and J genes are TRBV19 and TRBJ2-1; perhaps D is TRBD1 or TRBD2 (6 bases each). The CDR3 has 15 residues. Germline V gene data show CDR1 as LNHDA and CDR2 as SQIVND (reference sequence). The ends were cut back, 2 bases at V and 6 bases at J, with 14 bases in the middle. CDR3: CASSIRGPSTNEQFF. CDR3 coding DNA: TGTGCCAGTAGTATACGGGGGCCGTCAACCAATGAGCAGTTCTTC.

The CDR3 protein is CASSEQQPSYNEQFF. The CDR3 coding sequence is TGTGCCAGCAGTGAACAGCAACCCTCCTACAATGAGCAGTTCTTC. J is TRBJ2-1 and V is TRBV6-1; no clear D. The V end lost 2 bases, the J end lost 0 bases, and 8 bases lay between the germline ends. Germline V gives CDR1 MNHNS, CDR2 SASEGT. There are 15 residues in the CDR3.

The chain carries TRBV6-5 and TRBJ1-1; D perhaps matches TRBD1 (6 bases). Germline V gives CDR1 MNHEY, CDR2 SVGAGI. This CDR3 contains 14 residues. V lost 6 bases and J lost 1, with 12 bases in between. The CDR3 sequence: CASSPRGGNTEAFF. CDR3 sequence (DNA): TGTGCCAGCAGCCCCAGAGGGGGGAACACTGAAGCTTTCTTT.

V and J are TRBV28 and TRBJ1-1; TRBD1 agrees at 7 bases. CDR3 length equals 15 residues. V lost 6 bases to trimming and J lost 5 bases; unmatched junction nucleotides: 12. Germline V gene data show CDR1 as MDHEN and CDR2 as SYDVKM. The CDR3, as DNA: TGTGCCAGCAGCCCACTAAGGGGGCGCGGGACTGAAGCTTTCTTT. It specifies CASSPLRGRGTEAFF.

This clone was seen a few times. This chain joins TRBV11-1 and TRBJ1-6; D not certain. V lost 2 bases and J lost 10, with 6 bases in between. The CDR3 sequence is 12 residues long. Germline lookup yields CDR1 SGHAT and CDR2 FQDESV (reference sequence). The CDR3 protein is CASSLWSSPLHF. The CDR3 coding sequence is TGTGCCAGCAGCTTATGGAGCTCACCCCTCCACTTT.

This clone was seen only once. The chain is built from TRBV7-2 and TRBJ1-3, with D possibly TRBD1 on 5 matching bases. The CDR3 loop spans 14 amino acids. V shed 2 bases and J shed 4 bases, with 9 bases lying between them. Per the germline V gene, CDR1 is SGHTA and CDR2 is FQGNSA. The CDR3 loop reads CASSLRGVGNTIYF. CDR3 coding DNA: TGTGCCAGCAGCTTAAGAGGGGTCGGAAACACCATATATTTT.

This clone was observed a single time. The CDR3: CASLGQRTLPNNGYTF. The CDR3 region has the DNA TGTGCCAGCCTGGGACAGAGGACTTTACCGAACAACGGCTACACCTTC. V gene TRBV28 combines with J gene TRBJ1-2; TRBD1 matches at 7 bases. Looked up from germline, CDR1 is MDHEN and CDR2 is SYDVKM. There are 16 residues in the CDR3. J was trimmed by 8 bases and V by 8 bases; bases with no gene match: 20.

The chain recombines TRBV19 with TRBJ1-3; no clear D gene. Germline lookup yields CDR1 LNHDA and CDR2 SQIVND (reference sequence). Trimming removed 6 bases from V and 0 bases from J, with 21 bases in between. This CDR3 contains 18 residues. CDR3 loop: CASSSNSAAPISGNTIYF. In nucleotides, the CDR3 is TGTGCCAGTAGCTCAAACAGTGCCGCCCCAATCTCTGGAAACACCATATATTTT.

The chain is built from TRBV4-1 and TRBJ2-7; D possibly uses TRBD1 or TRBD2 (5 bases each). There are 16 residues in the CDR3. Deletions cut 4 bases from V and 3 bases from J, with 19 bases between. CDR1 MGHRA and CDR2 YSYEKL come from the germline V gene. The DNA of the CDR3 is TGCGCCAGCAGCCCCTTGGGACCCGGGACGGACTACGAGCAGTACTTC. It yields the protein CASSPLGPGTDYEQYF.

CDR3 amino acids: CASSFMETQYF. The CDR3 DNA follows: TGTGCCAGCAGCTTTATGGAGACCCAGTACTTC. V usage is TRBV27 and J usage is TRBJ2-5, with D unclear. V lost 6 bases and J lost 5, with 7 bases in between. Germline CDR1 and CDR2: MNHEY and SMNVEV (reference sequence). CDR3 length: 11 amino acids.

The J gene is TRBJ2-5, the V gene TRBV30; possible D gene TRBD1, 6 bases. Germline CDR1 GTSNPN, CDR2 SVGIG (reference sequence). The length of the CDR3 is 15 residues. V dropped 5 bases and J dropped 7 bases, with 23 bases sitting between them. In DNA, the CDR3 is TGTGCCTGGTCGGCCAGGGGCCTGCTGCAGGGGACCCAGTACTTC. Protein sequence: CAWSARGLLQGTQYF. Drawing the rest from reference TRBV30 and TRBJ2-5, the complete variable domain is SQTIHQWPATLVQPVGSPLSLECTVEGTSNPNLYWYRQAAGRGLQLLFYSVGIGQISSEVPQNLSASRPQDRQFILSSKKLLLSDSGFYLCAWSARGLLQGTQYFGPGTRLLVL.